This entry lists 15 T cell receptor beta chains sequenced from one sample in a study of T-cell reconstitution after alpha-beta-depleted transplantation in children. TCRbeta library construction was performed incorporating unique molecular identifiers. TCRdb re-called the PCR reads through MiXCR, storing one row per CDR3 protein. The repertoire consists of around 410,000 distinct CDR3 sequences, with approximately 10% occurring once and the leading ten covering roughly 6%. Sequencing used PBMCs from the stem cell graft donor, obtained from the stem cell graft. All receptors derive from a human donor who donated a stem cell graft to a child with acute myeloid leukemia.

The J gene is TRBJ1-2, the V gene TRBV29-1; 9 bases align to TRBD1. V lost 5 bases to trimming and J lost 5 bases; unmatched junction nucleotides: 15. Germline V gene data show CDR1 as SQVTM and CDR2 as ANQGSEA. The CDR3 covers 16 residues. DNA of the CDR3: TGCAGCGTTAACGCGGACAGGGGTCGGGGACGTTATGGCTACACCTTC. Translation: CSVNADRGRGRYGYTF.

This clonotype came up a few times. J is TRBJ1-1 and V is TRBV5-5; D gene uncertain. The ends were cut back, 4 bases at V and 9 bases at J, with 25 bases in the middle. Per germline, CDR1 SGHKS and CDR2 YYEKEE (reference sequence). The CDR3 runs 16 residues. The CDR3 nucleotides are TGTGCCAGCAGCACTCAATTGAACACTGAAGCTCTACAAGCTTTCTTT. Translated, it gives CASSTQLNTEALQAFF.

The V and J genes are TRBV29-1 and TRBJ2-1, with D possibly matching TRBD2 (5 bases). V gave up 1 base and J gave up 10 bases, with 14 bases separating them. The germline CDR1 and CDR2 sequences are SQVTM and ANQGSEA. The CDR3 contains 13 residues. DNA of the CDR3: TGCAGCGTTGAAGGGACTCCCACTTACGAGCAGTTCTTC. Protein product: CSVEGTPTYEQFF.

The chain employs TRBV5-1 and TRBJ1-4; a possible D gene is TRBD1 (6 bases). This CDR3 has 16 residues. Germline CDR1 reads SGHRS; CDR2 reads YFSETQ. Trimming removed 4 bases at V and 0 bases at J, with 13 bases between. CDR3 protein: CASSPRQAATNEKLFF. CDR3 sequence (DNA): TGCGCCAGCAGCCCTCGACAGGCTGCAACTAATGAAAAACTGTTTTTT.

This clonotype has a handful of counts. The J gene is TRBJ2-5, the V gene TRBV6-2 or TRBV6-3, with unresolved D. This CDR3 is built from 14 residues. Trimming pared 2 bases from V and 2 bases from J, leaving 9 bases between. Germline V gives CDR1 MNHEY, CDR2 SVGEGT. Here the CDR3 DNA reads TGTGCCAGCAGTTACGTTTCGAAGCAAGAGACCCAGTACTTC. It encodes CASSYVSKQETQYF.

There are a few counts of this clonotype. V and J are TRBV29-1 and TRBJ2-7; the D gene is possibly TRBD1 (6 bases). V was shortened by 2 bases and J by 6 bases, with 11 bases between the two germline ends. This CDR3 spans 12 amino acids. CDR1 SQVTM and CDR2 ANQGSEA come from the germline V gene. The CDR3 coding sequence is TGCAGCGTTGAAAGGGCCAGGGGCGAGCAGTACTTC. Its protein is CSVERARGEQYF.

This clonotype was seen only a few times. The rearrangement uses TRBV20-1 and TRBJ2-7; the match to TRBD1 covers 7 bases. The CDR3 has 18 residues. Germline V lookup: CDR1 DFQATT, CDR2 SNEGSKA (reference sequence). V lost 4 bases and J lost 0; bases outside the gene matches: 18. Here the CDR3 reads CSANSTIMDRISSYEQYV. CDR3 nucleotides: TGCAGTGCTAACTCAACTATAATGGACAGGATAAGCTCCTACGAGCAGTACGTC.

This clonotype was seen many times. V gene TRBV20-1 combines with J gene TRBJ2-1; TRBD2 matches 9 bases. The CDR3 covers 16 residues. V shed 0 bases, J shed 7 bases, and the junction held 10 bases outside the gene matches. CDR1 is DFQATT and CDR2 is SNEGSKA in the germline V gene (reference sequence). CDR3 residues: CSARDSASGNSNEQFF. CDR3 DNA sequence: TGCAGTGCTAGAGATAGCGCTAGCGGGAATAGTAATGAGCAGTTCTTC.

The chain has TRBV6-2 or TRBV6-3 and TRBJ2-1, with 7 bases fitting TRBD2. Per germline, CDR1 MNHEY and CDR2 SVGEGT. This CDR3 contains 16 residues. V lost 7 bases and J lost 4; bases outside the gene matches: 13. The DNA of the CDR3 is TGTGCCAGCACCCTATTACTAGCGAAAGTATACAATGAGCAGTTCTTC. Protein product: CASTLLLAKVYNEQFF.

The table lists this clonotype with a few counts. The chain links TRBV13 to TRBJ2-7; 7 bases are shared with TRBD1. Germline values: CDR1 PRHDT, CDR2 FYEKMQ (reference sequence). The V and J ends lost 5 bases and 2 bases, in that order; junction bases with no gene match: 6. CDR3 length: 14 amino acids. Here the CDR3 reads CASSEDRMAYEQYF. The DNA of the CDR3 is TGTGCCAGCAGCGAGGACAGGATGGCCTACGAGCAGTACTTC. The variable domain in full, with the rest retrieved from reference TRBV13 and TRBJ2-7, is AAGVIQSPRHLIKEKRETATLKCYPIPRHDTVYWYQQGPGQDPQFLISFYEKMQSDKGSIPDRFSAQQFSDYHSELNMSSLELGDSALYFCASSEDRMAYEQYFGPGTRLTVT.

This sequence joins TRBV12-3 or TRBV12-4 and TRBJ1-2, with D perhaps TRBD1 (6 bases). The CDR3 spans 14 residues. V gave up 3 bases and J gave up 12 bases, with 20 bases separating them. The DNA for the CDR3 is TGTGCCAGCAGTTTTGGGGGGCAAGGGATGGGCCACACCTTC. This gives the protein CASSFGGQGMGHTF.

The J gene is TRBJ1-4, the V gene TRBV6-5, with D unresolved. Germline V gives CDR1 MNHEY, CDR2 SVGAGI. The V and J ends lost 2 bases and 8 bases respectively, with 12 bases between them. The CDR3 consists of 14 residues. The CDR3 loop reads CASSYTPGHEKLFF. The CDR3 DNA reads TGTGCCAGCAGTTACACCCCTGGTCACGAAAAACTGTTTTTT.

The V call is TRBV6-5, the J call TRBJ2-3, with D possibly being TRBD2 (6 bases). In germline, CDR1 is MNHEY, CDR2 SVGAGI. This CDR3 is built from 16 residues. The V end was cut by 1 base, the J end by 4 bases, with 15 bases between. CDR3: CASSYFSGVGPDTQYF. The CDR3 nucleotides are TGTGCCAGCAGTTACTTTTCGGGAGTCGGCCCAGATACGCAGTATTTT.

This clonotype was counted ten times or more. This chain uses TRBV20-1 with TRBJ1-6; D is unresolved. The CDR3 length is 15 residues. Germline-derived CDR1 and CDR2 are DFQATT and SNEGSKA (reference sequence). The V and J ends lost 2 bases and 6 bases respectively, with 14 bases between them. Here the CDR3 reads CSARLAVGGNSPLHF. The CDR3 nucleotides are TGCAGTGCTAGATTGGCAGTAGGTGGTAATTCACCCCTCCACTTT.

This clonotype occurred many times. The chain carries TRBV7-9 and TRBJ2-4; D call uncertain. The CDR3 has 15 residues. CDR1 and CDR2 from the germline V gene are SEHNR and FQNEAQ (reference sequence). Trimming pared 1 base from V and 0 bases from J, leaving 7 bases between. For the CDR3, the DNA is TGTGCCAGCAGCTTAGACGGGCTAGCCAAAAACATTCAGTACTTC. Its protein is CASSLDGLAKNIQYF.